This T cell receptor (beta chain) emerged from a study of shared clonotypes between healthy human individuals. Sequencing was performed with immunoSEQ multiplex PCR; in TCRdb, only in-frame clones are kept and a portion is missing. The sample lists hundreds of thousands of clones; about 80% were seen once. This receptor was identified in a young woman in good health. Sequenced material: memory CD4+ T cells sorted from blood. Stated subset: CD45RA-negative fraction.

CDR3 DNA: TGTGCCAGCAGTTTACTGACAGGGGCTACGCAGTATTTT. It codes for CASSLLTGATQYF. The V gene is TRBV28, the J gene TRBJ2-3, with 8 bases aligning to TRBD1. CDR3 length: 13 residues. With V trimmed by 2 bases and J by 8 bases, 3 bases remained unmatched. Germline CDR1 reads MDHEN; CDR2 reads SYDVKM.